This T cell receptor (beta chain) was sequenced during a study of shared clonotypes between healthy human individuals (dated by TCRdb to between 2020 and 2021). General notes on the study: The cohort included three men and a couple of women between 18 and 49 years of age. Each donor's leukapheresis produced roughly between roughly 0.9 and 8.9 billion PBMCs. Libraries were prepared and TCR repertoires were sequenced by different laboratories using diverse techniques, in order to increase sequencing depth and limit assay-specific biases. To estimate repertoire size and how much clonotype sharing occurs between individuals, the study deeply sequenced the blood TCR repertoires of roughly 5 healthy adults. For each donor, CD4 naive and CD4 memory were each given three plates, CD8 naive was given two plates, and CD8 memory was given one plate.

Its CDR3 holds 14 amino acids, cysteine through phenylalanine. The only DNA kept is the CDR3, 42 bases in frame from the first base. From a lookup of the germline V gene, CDR1 and CDR2 are SNHLY and FYNNEI. V gives up 4 bases and J gives up 1 base, and the segment between their germline ends measures 10 bases. TCR CDR3 regions were amplified from genomic DNA by multiplex PCR using the deep immunoSEQ assay. Genomic DNA extracted from each cell subset was distributed evenly over all wells of several immunoSEQ 96-well plates, and each plate served as one replicate. For sorted subsets, 150 to 200 ng genomic DNA, equal to some 30,000 T cell genomes, was loaded into each replicate PCR. The purified libraries were quantified using a Qubit 3.0 fluorometer, sized with a Bioanalyzer 2100, and then quantified again using the KAPA Library Quantification kit. Each immunoSEQ 96-well plate was sequenced on its own single-read 150-cycle Illumina NextSeq 550 flow cell. On the study's bioinformatics: Because the immunoSEQ output held only junctional sequences and lacked quality scores, the filtering could not match the filtering applied to full-length reads. Sequences were annotated with PyIR, a Python wrapper for IgBLAST v1.9, using IMGT germline references to assign V/J genes and CDR3. Reads were removed for weak V/J assignments (E-value above 1e-6), missing CDR3, stop codons, out-of-frame junctions, or ambiguous translated residues. A V3J clonotype was defined by an identical inferred V gene, J gene, and CDR3 amino acid sequence. Percentage overlap between repertoires was calculated by dividing the number of shared unique clonotypes by the size of the smaller repertoire. RTK rarefaction, the Chao1 estimator, and Recon v2.1 estimates of unobserved clonotypes were used to assess repertoire richness. Generation probabilities were computed with OLGA for all TCRbeta clonotypes obtained by the gDNA method from several donors. In its TCRdb copy, this immuneACCESS table keeps in-frame sequences only and misses some clones. Where compared with another copy, unresolved V genes explain less than half of these, and the others have no known cause. The V and J calls and the clone size are those of that table, but D and trimming were determined from the DNA. The sample data list 800,000 or so clones, and 90% to 98% of these were observed just once. The top ten clones comprise around 0.21% of the sample.

Overall study results and their limits: The genetic and exposure-history diversity represented was limited by the small number of donors. Sampling was restricted to blood, and TCR repertoires in tissue are likely to differ from TCR repertoires in blood. Sharing across several donors was observed for about 5% of naive CD4, over 3% of naive CD8, over 2% of memory CD4, and 0.4% of memory CD8 clonotypes. Naive subsets generally had larger estimated clonotype richness than memory subsets. Rarefaction of sorted-subset datasets indicated incomplete sequencing despite the large sequencing depth. Pairwise subsampling indicated that sequencing depth was expected to affect the degree of clonotype sharing among donors. Clonotypes shared by all four sorted-subset donors showed higher generation probabilities than non-shared clonotypes.

With respect to this clone: This clone's antigen is unknown. Nothing much larger sits one base from this clone, and base qualities are not available.

CD8 naive samples were obtained by positive selection for CCR7 among CD45RO-negative cells, yielding a CD45RA+CCR7+ population from which TemRA cells were excluded. Donors were healthy HIV-negative adults with no recently reported acute infections or vaccinations. Every donor was a Caucasian adult residing in Nashville, Tennessee, USA. Blood was collected by leukapheresis, and PBMCs were isolated by Ficoll-Histopaque density gradient centrifugation and then cryopreserved in liquid nitrogen vapor phase. Analytical flow cytometry was used to check the purity and quantity of every magnetically sorted T cell population. Each sorted fraction had its genomic DNA isolated and then quantified by UV absorbance on a Nanodrop 2000c.

This clonotype was sampled from a man aged 25 to 40 in good health. Here the chain combines TRBV2 and TRBJ1-1; the D gene is unclear. Sequencing input: naive CD8+ T cells sorted from blood. The cell subset or site label for this specimen denotes: CD45RA+CCR7+. The bases read TGTGCCAGCAGTGGGGCGGGGTGGAACACTGAAGCTTTCTTT. Protein translation: CASSGAGWNTEAFF.